This T cell receptor beta chain is from a study of blood T cell repertoires in COVID-19. This clone was observed once. Under the authors' procedure: Reference gene primer amplification yielded estimated nucleated cell counts. Here immunoSEQ multiplex PCR was the method, and the copy in TCRdb shows in-frame clones only, minus some. The DNA gave D and trimming, while V, J and clone size come from that table. The table shows approximately 120,000 clones, with nearly 85% occurring only once. CDR3 length: 13 residues. The germline V gene encodes CDR1 LNHDA and CDR2 SQIVND (reference sequence). V lost 5 bases to trimming and J lost 2 bases, with 9 bases between them.

This chain uses TRBV19 with TRBJ1-2; a weak D match, TRBD1 (5 bases). Sequencing was performed on peripheral blood. The receptor's source is a woman aged 50 to 60 with acute or convalescent COVID-19. CDR3 region: CASSPKGNYGYTF. In DNA form, the CDR3 reads TGTGCCAGTAGTCCCAAGGGGAACTATGGCTACACCTTC.